This T cell receptor (beta chain) was sequenced in a study of blood T cell repertoires in COVID-19. In the study overall: COVID-19 samples, acute and convalescent, were from the United States, Italy and Spain. PBMCs, B-cell-depleted T cells, or T cells were the source of the cDNA or gDNA that made up the material.

Source study methods: Amplification with reference gene primers provided the estimates of nucleated cell counts. Produced via immunoSEQ multiplex PCR; TCRdb's table is partial and in-frame only. For V, J and clone size, that table is used; D and trimming come from the DNA. This table holds 130,000 to 150,000 clones, 75% to 90% found once. This CDR3 comprises 12 residues. Trimming cost V 6 bases and J 7 bases, with 12 bases left between them. Germline assignment: CDR1 MNHEY and CDR2 SVGAGI. Participant reports of clinical history set cohort assignment. This clone was observed a single time. Sequenced: PBMCs or T cells enriched from blood (not recorded which). This clonotype was obtained from a woman aged 35 to 49 who had been exposed to COVID-19. J is TRBJ1-2 and V is TRBV6-5; a weak D match, TRBD1 (5 bases). The CDR3 DNA follows: TGTGCCAGCAGGGCCCAGGGTGGTGGCTACACCTTC. Protein sequence: CASRAQGGGYTF.